This T cell receptor beta chain was recorded in a study of blood T cell repertoires in COVID-19. The data were produced by immunoSEQ multiplex PCR, yet TCRdb's version contains in-frame clones alone and is incomplete. This table holds some 150,000 clones, about 85% found once. The CDR3 loop spans 15 amino acids. The germline CDR1 and CDR2 sequences are SGHDT and YYEEEE. V gave up 4 bases and J gave up 7 bases; unmatched junction bases: 9. This rearrangement joins TRBV5-6 to TRBJ2-5, with 11 nucleotides matching TRBD2. Sequencing was carried out using peripheral blood. This TCR derives from a human donor in a cohort sampled during active COVID-19. In DNA form, the CDR3 reads TGTGCCAGCAGCGCTTATAGCGGGAGGGGGTGGACCCAGTACTTC. Its translation is CASSAYSGRGWTQYF.